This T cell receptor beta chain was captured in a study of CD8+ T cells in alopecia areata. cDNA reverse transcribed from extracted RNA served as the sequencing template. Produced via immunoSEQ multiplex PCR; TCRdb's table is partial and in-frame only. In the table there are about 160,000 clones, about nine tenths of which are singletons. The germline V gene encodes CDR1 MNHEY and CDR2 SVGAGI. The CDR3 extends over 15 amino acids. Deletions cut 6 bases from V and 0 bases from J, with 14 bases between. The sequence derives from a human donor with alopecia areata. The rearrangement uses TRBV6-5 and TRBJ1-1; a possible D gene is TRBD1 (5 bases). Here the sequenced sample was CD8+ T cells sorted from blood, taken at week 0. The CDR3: CASSSDSHMNTEAFF. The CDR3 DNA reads TGTGCCAGCAGCTCCGACAGCCACATGAACACTGAAGCTTTCTTT.